The rows below give T cell receptor beta chains drawn from one sample of a study of regulatory T cells in long-lasting Graves disease. TCRdb analysed the multiplex PCR reads with MiXCR anew, one entry per CDR3 protein. The profile covers about 220,000 distinct CDR3 sequences, with around 19% appearing a single time and 12% taken by the ten largest. The same data also went into a second study, on T cells in Graves' hyperthyroidism and ophthalmopathy.

The input for sequencing was peripheral blood mononuclear cells (PBMCs), taken at new diagnosis, from a patient treated with antithyroid drugs. The receptors come from a woman aged 25 to 39 with Graves disease. Both conserved end residues are part of each CDR3. Fields, in order: D gene, J gene, clone size, V gene, CDR3 DNA, CDR3 protein. D genes are given only for firm matches. The size entry is marked missing in some rows and otherwise reads once, few, many or a size class.

D gene: .
J gene: TRBJ1-1
clone size: many
V gene: TRBV6-2/TRBV6-3
CDR3 DNA: TGTGCCAGCAGTTACGCAGGGTCCATGAACACTGAAGCTTTCTTT
CDR3 protein: CASSYAGSMNTEAFF

D gene: .
J gene: TRBJ1-5
clone size: many
V gene: TRBV12-3/TRBV12-4
CDR3 DNA: TGTGCCAGCAGTTTCAAAGGTAACGATCAGCCCCAGCATTTT
CDR3 protein: CASSFKGNDQPQHF

D gene: .
J gene: TRBJ2-1
clone size: many
V gene: TRBV6-1
CDR3 DNA: TGTGCCAGCACCTCGGGCGGCGGGAAAAATGAGCAGTTCTTC
CDR3 protein: CASTSGGGKNEQFF

D gene: .
J gene: TRBJ1-2
clone size: many
V gene: TRBV2
CDR3 DNA: TGTGCCAGCAGAAAGTTTCAGGGAGAAGGCCTAGGCTACACCTTC
CDR3 protein: CASRKFQGEGLGYTF

D gene: .
J gene: TRBJ1-5
clone size: many
V gene: TRBV6-1
CDR3 DNA: TGTGCCAGCAGCCAAACGGGCTCTCAGCCCCAGCATTTT
CDR3 protein: CASSQTGSQPQHF

D gene: .
J gene: TRBJ1-1
clone size: many
V gene: TRBV12-3/TRBV12-4
CDR3 DNA: TGTGCCAGCAGCCGGGAAGGGCGCGCTGAAGCTTTCTTT
CDR3 protein: CASSREGRAEAFF

D gene: .
J gene: TRBJ2-7
clone size: many
V gene: TRBV18
CDR3 DNA: TGTGCCAGCTCACCCGGATCCTACGAGCAGTACTTC
CDR3 protein: CASSPGSYEQYF

D gene: .
J gene: TRBJ2-1
clone size: .
V gene: TRBV10-3
CDR3 DNA: TGTGCCATCAGTGGAGGAACCTACAATGAGCAGTTCTTC
CDR3 protein: CAISGGTYNEQFF

D gene: .
J gene: TRBJ2-1
clone size: .
V gene: TRBV10-2
CDR3 DNA: TGCGCCAGCAGTGAGAAGGGGTACAATGAGCAGTTCTTC
CDR3 protein: CASSEKGYNEQFF

D gene: .
J gene: TRBJ1-1
clone size: many
V gene: TRBV2
CDR3 DNA: TGTGCCAGCAGAGCAGGGTTGAACACTGAAGCTTTCTTT
CDR3 protein: CASRAGLNTEAFF

D gene: TRBD2
J gene: TRBJ2-7
clone size: many
V gene: TRBV7-9
CDR3 DNA: TGTGCCAGCAGTGAGCGGGGGACCTTTAGCTCCTACGAGCAGTACTTC
CDR3 protein: CASSERGTFSSYEQYF

D gene: TRBD1
J gene: TRBJ2-3
clone size: many
V gene: TRBV5-1
CDR3 DNA: TGCGCCAGCAGCTCCTGGGGACAGGGGGACACAGATACGCAGTATTTT
CDR3 protein: CASSSWGQGDTDTQYF

D gene: TRBD2
J gene: TRBJ2-7
clone size: many
V gene: TRBV12-3/TRBV12-4
CDR3 DNA: TGTGCCAGCAGTTTTCTCCGCGGGACTAGCGGGGGGGAGCAGTACTTC
CDR3 protein: CASSFLRGTSGGEQYF

D gene: .
J gene: TRBJ2-7
clone size: many
V gene: TRBV28
CDR3 DNA: TGTGCCAGCAGGAGAGGAAGGACTGGGGCCGAGCAGTACTTC
CDR3 protein: CASRRGRTGAEQYF

D gene: .
J gene: TRBJ1-4
clone size: few
V gene: TRBV9
CDR3 DNA: TGTGCCAGCAGCGTAAGCAGGGTTGGAGAAAAACTGTTTTTT
CDR3 protein: CASSVSRVGEKLFF

D gene: .
J gene: TRBJ1-2
clone size: many
V gene: TRBV2
CDR3 DNA: TGTGCCAGCACCCGGGACGGTTACAACACCCGCACTAACTATGGCTACACCTTC
CDR3 protein: CASTRDGYNTRTNYGYTF

D gene: .
J gene: TRBJ2-3
clone size: many
V gene: TRBV19
CDR3 DNA: TGTGCCAGTAGTCGTCCCCCTCGGGAGACGCAGTATTTT
CDR3 protein: CASSRPPRETQYF

D gene: .
J gene: TRBJ1-1
clone size: many
V gene: TRBV6-5
CDR3 DNA: TGTGCCAGCAGTTACTCGACGGGCACTGAAGCTTTCTTT
CDR3 protein: CASSYSTGTEAFF

D gene: .
J gene: TRBJ1-2
clone size: many
V gene: TRBV2
CDR3 DNA: TGTGCCAGCAGTGAAGGAGGGGGACTTTATGGCTACACCTTC
CDR3 protein: CASSEGGGLYGYTF

D gene: TRBD1
J gene: TRBJ2-7
clone size: many
V gene: TRBV5-1
CDR3 DNA: TGCGCCAGCAGCACGAAACCGGGACAGGGGGACTACGAGCAGTACTTC
CDR3 protein: CASSTKPGQGDYEQYF

D gene: .
J gene: TRBJ2-3
clone size: .
V gene: TRBV6-1
CDR3 DNA: TGTGCCAGCAGGCACCTCTCAGATACGCAGTATTTT
CDR3 protein: CASRHLSDTQYF

D gene: .
J gene: TRBJ1-2
clone size: many
V gene: TRBV11-3
CDR3 DNA: TGTGCCAGCAGCCCGGGGACGCCCGGAGGGGGCTACACCTTC
CDR3 protein: CASSPGTPGGGYTF

D gene: .
J gene: TRBJ1-2
clone size: .
V gene: TRBV28
CDR3 DNA: TGTGCCAGCAGCATAATGGGGTCGAACTATGGCTACACCTTC
CDR3 protein: CASSIMGSNYGYTF

D gene: .
J gene: TRBJ2-5
clone size: .
V gene: TRBV19
CDR3 DNA: TGTGCCAGTAGCCTTGGAGAAACGAGGGGCTACAATGAGCAGTACTTC
CDR3 protein: CASSLGETRGYNEQYF

D gene: .
J gene: TRBJ2-1
clone size: many
V gene: TRBV14
CDR3 DNA: TGTGCCAGCAGATGGGGCGGGGCCTCCTACAATGAGCAGTTCTTC
CDR3 protein: CASRWGGASYNEQFF

D gene: .
J gene: TRBJ1-1
clone size: .
V gene: TRBV20-1
CDR3 DNA: TGCAGTGCTAGTGCGGGAGGAAACACTGAAGCTTTCTTT
CDR3 protein: CSASAGGNTEAFF